These 2 T cell receptor beta chains were all obtained from the same sample, sequenced in a study of shared clonotypes between healthy human individuals. The protocol was immunoSEQ multiplex PCR, while the TCRdb copy is restricted to in-frame clones and leaves out a portion. The repertoire holds under 2.5 million clones, with about nine tenths as singletons. Source material: naive CD4+ T cells from PBMCs. Subset indicated: CD45RA+ positively selected. All receptors come from a man aged 18 to 29 in good health. Some clones in this sample may be carry-over from other donors' samples.

The gene calls are TRBV5-6 and TRBJ2-5, with 9 positions matching TRBD2. Germline V gives CDR1 SGHDT, CDR2 YYEEEE. After removal of 6 bases from V and 5 bases from J, the junction contained 8 bases not matched to a gene. CDR3 length: 14 amino acids. CDR3 residues: CASITGTSLETQYF. For the CDR3, the DNA is TGTGCCAGCATCACGGGGACTAGCCTCGAGACCCAGTACTTC.

This sequence joins TRBV7-3 and TRBJ2-1; 9 bases line up with TRBD1. The V gene end was trimmed by 5 bases and the J gene end by 8 bases; junction bases not matched to a gene: 7. The CDR3 has 14 residues. Germline V lookup: CDR1 SGHTA, CDR2 FQGTGA. The CDR3 loop is CASSRGTGQDEQFF. The CDR3 DNA reads as TGTGCCAGCAGCCGGGGGACAGGGCAGGATGAGCAGTTCTTC.